This T cell receptor (beta chain) was profiled in a study of blood T cell repertoires in COVID-19. Study background: From T cells, B-cell-depleted T cells, or PBMCs came the material, which was cDNA or gDNA.

Living in about two dozen US areas, the participants were between about 18 and 100 years of age. Membership in each cohort depended on participant-reported clinical history. Authors' processing steps: Amplification from reference gene primers served as the basis for estimated nucleated cell counts. Sequencing used immunoSEQ multiplex PCR; TCRdb keeps in-frame clones, though not all of them. That table furnishes V, J and clone size, whereas the DNA furnished D and trimming. This sample has fewer than 200,000 clones, with around four fifths found just once. V lost 1 base and J lost 0; bases outside the gene matches: 3. The CDR3 has 16 residues. Germline assignment: CDR1 SGHTA and CDR2 FQGNSA.

The gene calls are TRBV7-2 and TRBJ2-3, with 8 nucleotides matching TRBD2. Sequencing was carried out using PBMCs or T cells enriched from blood (not recorded which). This clonotype was sampled from a woman in her 50s in a cohort exposed to, infected with or recovered from COVID-19 (not recorded which). The DNA of the CDR3 is TGTGCCAGCAGCTTAGGGAGCGGGAGTAGCACAGATACGCAGTATTTT. It is translated as CASSLGSGSSTDTQYF.